This T cell receptor (beta chain) was observed in a study of blood T cell repertoires in COVID-19. Germline CDR1 is LGHNT and CDR2 is FRNRAP. Trimming removed 6 bases from V and 1 base from J, with 12 bases in between. This CDR3 comprises 14 residues. Measured with immunoSEQ multiplex PCR; TCRdb has only the in-frame clones, and not every one. The sample lists about 200,000 clones, approximately 84% occurring once. This sequence joins TRBV12-5 and TRBJ1-1; D might be TRBD1 (5 bases). Sequences were obtained from peripheral blood. This clonotype was sampled from a man aged 50-60 years with acute or convalescent COVID-19. CDR3 sequence reads: CASGPKQENTEAFF. The CDR3 DNA sequence: TGTGCTAGTGGCCCCAAACAGGAGAACACTGAAGCTTTCTTT.